Detailed here is one T cell receptor (beta chain). Its antigen is unidentified. This record belongs to a study of graft-versus-host responses after intestinal transplantation. This CDR3 is 12 amino acids long. Trimming stripped 3 bases from V and 6 bases from J, with 6 bases between. From germline, CDR1 is MNHEY and CDR2 SMNVEV (reference sequence). The table came from immunoSEQ multiplex PCR; TCRdb's copy has only in-frame clones and leaves some out. This table holds tens of thousands of clones, about 80% found once. The clonotype was recovered from a human donor who received an intestinal transplant. The gene calls are TRBV27 and TRBJ2-1; D ambiguous. This sample comprised unstimulated CD8+ T cells sorted from spleen or lymph node cells, obtained before intestinal transplant. CDR3 protein: CASSFSPNEQFF. Written as DNA, the CDR3 is TGTGCCAGCAGTTTTAGTCCCAATGAGCAGTTCTTC.